Sequencing of this T cell receptor beta chain was carried out in a study of T cells in localized non-small cell lung cancer. On this clone itself: Antigen specificity is unknown.

Sequenced by immunoSEQ multiplex PCR; TCRdb stores in-frame clones only, minus some. Counted here are under 30,000 clones, 80% to 90% occurring once; the ten biggest clones make up around a tenth. Study-level points and caveats: An association was observed between higher blood T cell density and longer overall survival.

The V segment lost 5 bases and the J segment 6 bases; nucleotides outside the gene matches: 7. CDR1 is SGHTA, CDR2 FQGTGA, per germline. The CDR3 runs to 15 residues. Sequencing used peripheral blood, obtained before any cancer treatment. This TCR came from a woman aged 35-75 years with stage I lung adenocarcinoma. V and J are TRBV7-3 and TRBJ2-1, with 10 bases aligning to TRBD2. The CDR3 is CASSPRLAGRNEQFF. DNA for the CDR3: TGTGCCAGCAGCCCCCGACTAGCGGGCCGCAATGAGCAGTTCTTC.